These 18 T cell receptor beta chains share one sample of origin, sequenced in a study of blood T cell repertoires in COVID-19. TCRdb's copy holds only in-frame clones and misses some; the assay was immunoSEQ multiplex PCR. Of roughly 300,000 clones in the sample, about nine tenths were seen once. Sequences were obtained from peripheral blood. Receptors were obtained from a woman in her twenties or thirties with COVID-19, enrolled during active disease.

This chain connects TRBV21-1 to TRBJ2-7; the table calls TRBD1, which could not be checked here. TRBV21-1 is given as a pseudogene. The CDR3 spans 15 residues. The CDR3 DNA follows: TGTGCCAACATCCGGGGACAGCAAAACTCCTACGAGCAGTACTTC. This translates into CANIRGQQNSYEQYF.

CDR3 loop: CASSPVQGGTEAFF. Written as DNA, the CDR3 is TGTGCCAGCAGCCCTGTCCAGGGAGGCACTGAAGCTTTCTTT. V gene TRBV7-9 combines with J gene TRBJ1-1; D perhaps matches TRBD1 (5 bases). Trimming pared 5 bases from V and 4 bases from J, leaving 14 bases between. There are 14 residues in the CDR3. Germline loops: CDR1 SEHNR, CDR2 FQNEAQ (reference sequence).

J is TRBJ2-3 and V is TRBV7-8; 16 positions match TRBD2. V shed 2 bases, J shed 2 bases, and the junction held 7 bases outside the gene matches. This CDR3 is 19 amino acids long. Germline CDR1 SGHVS, CDR2 FQNEAQ. CDR3 nucleotide sequence: TGTGCCAGCAGCTTACCGGGACTAGCGGGAGGGATCGACACAGATACGCAGTATTTT. Protein product: CASSLPGLAGGIDTDTQYF.

The chain has TRBV5-1 and TRBJ1-5; D possibly corresponds to TRBD1 (5 bases). The CDR3 runs to 14 residues. Per germline, CDR1 SGHRS and CDR2 YFSETQ. Trimming left V 5 bases short and J 5 bases short, with 14 bases between. The CDR3 DNA is TGCGCCAGCAGTGTTGACAGCGGGGATCAGCCCCAGCATTTT. Residues: CASSVDSGDQPQHF.

This clone has a single count. The chain couples TRBV5-4 to TRBJ2-1, with TRBD2 matching over 13 bases. Germline V gene sequence: CDR1 SGHNT, CDR2 YYREEE (reference sequence). V lost 3 bases to trimming and J lost 8 bases; unmatched junction nucleotides: 8. This CDR3 comprises 16 residues. The chain's CDR3 is CASSSGLAGVPDEQFF. The CDR3, as DNA: TGTGCCAGCAGCTCCGGACTAGCGGGAGTTCCCGATGAGCAGTTCTTC. Looking up the rest from reference TRBV5-4 and TRBJ2-1 gives the full variable domain: ETGVTQSPTHLIKTRGQQVTLRCSSQSGHNTVSWYQQALGQGPQFIFQYYREEENGRGNFPPRFSGLQFPNYSSELNVNALELDDSALYLCASSSGLAGVPDEQFFGPGTRLTVL.

This chain uses TRBV27 with TRBJ2-7; 7 nucleotides line up with TRBD1. V was pared by 0 bases and J by 2 bases, with 13 bases of the junction left unmatched. Germline V gene data show CDR1 as MNHEY and CDR2 as SMNVEV (reference sequence). The CDR3 loop spans 18 amino acids. The CDR3 is CASSLSGIGTVQPYEQYF. CDR3 nucleotides: TGTGCCAGCAGTTTATCGGGGATCGGGACAGTTCAGCCCTACGAGCAGTACTTC.

The genes are TRBV29-1 and TRBJ2-1, with 8 bases aligning to TRBD1. The CDR3 runs 14 residues. The V segment lost 3 bases and the J segment 6 bases; nucleotides outside the gene matches: 7. Germline assignment: CDR1 SQVTM and CDR2 ANQGSEA. CDR3 nucleotide sequence: TGCAGCGTTGACGACAGGGGCGTCCTCAATGAGCAGTTCTTC. Translating gives CSVDDRGVLNEQFF.

This rearrangement joins TRBV28 to TRBJ2-7; perhaps TRBD2 as D (6 bases). Germline V lookup: CDR1 MDHEN, CDR2 SYDVKM. The V and J ends lost 4 bases and 0 bases respectively, with 13 bases between them. The CDR3 is 15 residues long. The CDR3 sequence: CASSSPGESSYEQYF. DNA for the CDR3: TGTGCCAGCAGTTCGCCGGGGGAGAGCTCCTACGAGCAGTACTTC. Full variable domain (outside the CDR3, taken from reference TRBV28 and TRBJ2-7): DVKVTQSSRYLVKRTGEKVFLECVQDMDHENMFWYRQDPGLGLRLIYFSYDVKMKEKGDIPEGYSVSREKKERFSLILESASTNQTSMYLCASSSPGESSYEQYFGPGTRLTVT.

The chain is built from TRBV27 and TRBJ1-4; D not certain. Between the trimmed V and J ends, which lost 6 bases and 7 bases, there was a span of 12 bases. The CDR3 contains 13 residues. Germline CDR1 is MNHEY and CDR2 is SMNVEV (reference sequence). CDR3 in DNA: TGTGCCAGCAGGACGACCCGGGGTGAAAAACTGTTTTTT. Its translation: CASRTTRGEKLFF.

This clone was recorded a few times. This sequence joins TRBV7-3 and TRBJ2-1, with 7 nucleotides matching TRBD2. Germline CDR1 is SGHTA and CDR2 is FQGTGA. The CDR3 consists of 14 residues. The V gene end was trimmed by 4 bases and the J gene end by 7 bases; junction bases not matched to a gene: 7. CDR3 sequence reads: CASSYSGTTNEQFF. The CDR3 DNA is TGTGCCAGCAGCTACTCCGGGACTACAAATGAGCAGTTCTTC.

CDR3 protein: CASSYSDSSKNIQYF. In DNA, the CDR3 is TGTGCCAGCAGTTACTCGGACAGCAGCAAAAACATTCAGTACTTC. The J gene is TRBJ2-4, the V gene TRBV6-6; TRBD1 might be the D (6 bases). This CDR3 is built from 15 residues. V lost 0 bases to trimming and J lost 3 bases, with 9 bases between them. The germline CDR1 and CDR2 sequences are MNHNY and SVGAGI (reference sequence).

The chain employs TRBV5-6 and TRBJ2-1; perhaps TRBD2 as D (5 bases). Germline assignment: CDR1 SGHDT and CDR2 YYEEEE. The CDR3 is 12 residues long. The V and J ends lost 7 bases and 8 bases respectively, with 13 bases between them. CDR3 DNA: TGTGCCAGCGTAGCGACTGGGGATGAGCAGTTCTTC. Its translation is CASVATGDEQFF.

Details on this clone: The junction departs from germline at one end; a sequencing error may be responsible. V is TRBV7-8 and J is TRBJ2-2; 10 bases are shared with TRBD2. This CDR3 contains 15 residues. CDR1 is SGHVS and CDR2 is FQNEAQ in the germline V gene. The CDR3 spells CASSTGLAKTGELFF. The CDR3 DNA follows: TGTGCCAGCAGCACGGGACTAGCGAAAACCGGGGAGCTGTTTTTT.

The rearrangement uses TRBV7-2 and TRBJ2-7, with a possible D match to TRBD2 (5 bases). The V end was cut by 4 bases, the J end by 2 bases, with 18 bases between. The V gene's germline CDR1 is SGHTA and CDR2 FQGNSA. This CDR3 region has 16 residues. CDR3 in amino acids: CASSSPDLSGPYEQYF. As DNA, the CDR3 is TGTGCCAGCAGCTCTCCCGACTTGAGCGGTCCCTACGAGCAGTACTTC.

A note on this clone: One junction end disagrees with the germline gene, perhaps due to a read error. The chain combines TRBV7-2 with TRBJ2-3; D is unresolved. CDR1 and CDR2 (germline): SGHTA, FQGNSA. This CDR3 is 14 amino acids long. This CDR3 reads CASSLDGSGDPQYF. The CDR3 coding sequence is TGTGCCAGCAGCTTAGATGGGTCCGGAGATCCGCAGTATTTT.

The chain joins TRBV3-1 (or the pseudogene TRBV3-2) to TRBJ1-1; unclear D gene. The germline CDR1 and CDR2 sequences are LGHDT and YNNKEL (reference sequence). The CDR3 has 12 amino acids. Trimming left V 1 base short and J 6 bases short, with 6 bases between. For the CDR3, the DNA is TGTGCCAGCAGCCAAGGAGGATCTGAAGCTTTCTTT. This sequence encodes CASSQGGSEAFF.

This chain uses TRBV6-5 with TRBJ1-2; 9 bases agree with TRBD1. Germline V CDR1 and CDR2: MNHEY, SVGAGI. V dropped 5 bases and J dropped 4; count of bases not matched to a gene: 2. The CDR3 runs 13 residues. CDR3 DNA: TGTGCCAGCAGTACGACAGGGGGCTATGGCTACACCTTC. Translation: CASSTTGGYGYTF.

V gene TRBV18 combines with J gene TRBJ2-7, with TRBD2 matching 7 bases. CDR3 size: 14 residues. Unmatched junction bases numbered 4, after V lost 0 bases and J lost 5 bases. The germline V gene encodes CDR1 KGHSH and CDR2 LQKENI. The CDR3 region has the DNA TGTGCCAGCTCACCACCCGGGGGGTACCACGAGCAGTACTTC. This gives the protein CASSPPGGYHEQYF.